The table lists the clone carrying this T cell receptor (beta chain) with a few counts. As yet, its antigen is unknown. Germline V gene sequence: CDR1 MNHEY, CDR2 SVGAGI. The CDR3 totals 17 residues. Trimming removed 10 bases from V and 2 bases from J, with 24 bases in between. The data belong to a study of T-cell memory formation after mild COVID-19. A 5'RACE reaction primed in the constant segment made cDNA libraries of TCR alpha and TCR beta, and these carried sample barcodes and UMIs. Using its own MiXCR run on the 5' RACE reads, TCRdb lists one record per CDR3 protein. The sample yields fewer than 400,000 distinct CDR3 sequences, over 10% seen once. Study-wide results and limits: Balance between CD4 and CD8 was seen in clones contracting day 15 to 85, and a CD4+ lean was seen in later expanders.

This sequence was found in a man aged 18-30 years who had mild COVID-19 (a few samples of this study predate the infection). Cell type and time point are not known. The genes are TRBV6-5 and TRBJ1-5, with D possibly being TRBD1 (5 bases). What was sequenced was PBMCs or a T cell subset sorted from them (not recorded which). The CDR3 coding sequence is TGTGCCACCTACCCACGAAAGACAGCCCAAGGCAATCAGCCCCAGCATTTT. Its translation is CATYPRKTAQGNQPQHF.